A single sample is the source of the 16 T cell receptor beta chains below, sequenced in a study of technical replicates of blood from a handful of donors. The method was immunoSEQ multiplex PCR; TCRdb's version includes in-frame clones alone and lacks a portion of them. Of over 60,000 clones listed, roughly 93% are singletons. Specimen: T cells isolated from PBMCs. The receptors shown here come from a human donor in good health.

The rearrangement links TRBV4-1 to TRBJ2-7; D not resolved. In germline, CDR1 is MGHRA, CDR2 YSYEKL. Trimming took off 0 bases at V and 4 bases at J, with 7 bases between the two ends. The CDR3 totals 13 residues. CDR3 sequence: CASSQEYIYEQYF. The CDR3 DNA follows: TGCGCCAGCAGCCAAGAATACATTTACGAGCAGTACTTC.

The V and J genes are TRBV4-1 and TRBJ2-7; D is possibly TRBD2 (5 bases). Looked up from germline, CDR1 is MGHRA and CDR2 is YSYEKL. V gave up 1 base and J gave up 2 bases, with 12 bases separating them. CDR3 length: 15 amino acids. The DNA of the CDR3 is TGCGCCAGCAGCCAAGTTCTGGGAGAGGCCTACGAGCAGTACTTC. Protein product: CASSQVLGEAYEQYF.

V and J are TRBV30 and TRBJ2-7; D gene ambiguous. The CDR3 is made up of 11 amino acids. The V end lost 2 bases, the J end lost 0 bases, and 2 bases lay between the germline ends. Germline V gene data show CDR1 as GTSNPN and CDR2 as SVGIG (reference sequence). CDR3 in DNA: TGTGCCTGGAGTCTCTCCTACGAGCAGTACTTC. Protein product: CAWSLSYEQYF.

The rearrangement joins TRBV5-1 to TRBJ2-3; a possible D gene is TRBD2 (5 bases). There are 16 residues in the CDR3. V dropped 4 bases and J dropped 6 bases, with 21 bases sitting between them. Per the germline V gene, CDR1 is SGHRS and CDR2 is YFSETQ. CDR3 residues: CASSPPFPAPGDTQYF. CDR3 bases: TGCGCCAGCAGCCCCCCATTCCCCGCTCCGGGGGATACGCAGTATTTT.

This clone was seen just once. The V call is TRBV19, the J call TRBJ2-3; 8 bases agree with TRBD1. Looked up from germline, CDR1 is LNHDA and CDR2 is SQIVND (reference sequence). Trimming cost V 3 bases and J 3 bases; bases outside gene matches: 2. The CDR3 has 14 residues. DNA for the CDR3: TGTGCCAGTAGTATTAACAGGGGGACAGATACGCAGTATTTT. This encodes CASSINRGTDTQYF. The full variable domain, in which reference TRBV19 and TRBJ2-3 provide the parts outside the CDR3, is DGGITQSPKYLFRKEGQNVTLSCEQNLNHDAMYWYRQDPGQGLRLIYYSQIVNDFQKGDIAEGYSVSREKKESFPLTVTSAQKNPTAFYLCASSINRGTDTQYFGPGTRLTVL.

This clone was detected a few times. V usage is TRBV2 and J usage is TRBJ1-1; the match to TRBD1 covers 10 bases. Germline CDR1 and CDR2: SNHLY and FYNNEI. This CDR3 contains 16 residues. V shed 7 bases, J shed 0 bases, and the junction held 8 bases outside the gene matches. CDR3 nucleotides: TGTGCCAGCAAGTACTGGGACAGGGGAGTGAACACTGAAGCTTTCTTT. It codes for CASKYWDRGVNTEAFF.

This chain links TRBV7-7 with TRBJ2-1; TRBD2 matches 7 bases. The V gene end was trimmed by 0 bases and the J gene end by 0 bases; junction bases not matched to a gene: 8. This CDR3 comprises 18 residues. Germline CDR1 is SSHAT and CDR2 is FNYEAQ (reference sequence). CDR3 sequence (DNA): TGTGCCAGCAGCTTAGCCGGGGGAGGGTCTAACTCCTACAATGAGCAGTTCTTC. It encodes CASSLAGGGSNSYNEQFF.

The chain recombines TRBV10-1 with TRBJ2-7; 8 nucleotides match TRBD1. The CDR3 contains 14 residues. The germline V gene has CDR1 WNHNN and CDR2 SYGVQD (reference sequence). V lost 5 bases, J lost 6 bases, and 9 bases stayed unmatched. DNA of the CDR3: TGCGCCAGCAGTATGGGACAGGCGCGTTCCGAGCAGTACTTC. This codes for CASSMGQARSEQYF.

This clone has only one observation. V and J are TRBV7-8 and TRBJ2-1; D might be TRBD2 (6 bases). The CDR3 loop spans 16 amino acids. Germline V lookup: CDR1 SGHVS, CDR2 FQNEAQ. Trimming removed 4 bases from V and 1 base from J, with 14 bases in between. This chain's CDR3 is CASSSLWGVSYNEQFF. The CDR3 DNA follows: TGTGCCAGCAGCTCCCTGTGGGGGGTATCCTACAATGAGCAGTTCTTC.

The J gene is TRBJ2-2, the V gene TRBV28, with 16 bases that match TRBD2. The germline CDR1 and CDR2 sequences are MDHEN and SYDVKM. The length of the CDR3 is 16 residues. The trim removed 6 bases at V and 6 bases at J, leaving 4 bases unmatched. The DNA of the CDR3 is TGTGCCAGCAGATCGGGACTAGCGGGAGGGGCCGGGGAGCTGTTTTTT. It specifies CASRSGLAGGAGELFF. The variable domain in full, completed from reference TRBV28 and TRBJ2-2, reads DVKVTQSSRYLVKRTGEKVFLECVQDMDHENMFWYRQDPGLGLRLIYFSYDVKMKEKGDIPEGYSVSREKKERFSLILESASTNQTSMYLCASRSGLAGGAGELFFGEGSRLTVL.

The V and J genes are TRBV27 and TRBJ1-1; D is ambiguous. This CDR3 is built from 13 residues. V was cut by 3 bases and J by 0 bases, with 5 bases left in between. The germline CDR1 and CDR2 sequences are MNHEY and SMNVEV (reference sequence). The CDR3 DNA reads TGTGCCAGCAGTTTTGACATGAACACTGAAGCTTTCTTT. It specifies CASSFDMNTEAFF.

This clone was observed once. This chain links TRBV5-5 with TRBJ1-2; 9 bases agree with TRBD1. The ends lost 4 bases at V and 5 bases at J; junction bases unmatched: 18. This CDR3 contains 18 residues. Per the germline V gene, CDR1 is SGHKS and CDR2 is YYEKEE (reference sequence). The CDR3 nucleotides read TGTGCCAGCAGCCCTCAGCCCGGGACAGGGAGTTTTTCTTATGGCTACACCTTC. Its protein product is CASSPQPGTGSFSYGYTF.

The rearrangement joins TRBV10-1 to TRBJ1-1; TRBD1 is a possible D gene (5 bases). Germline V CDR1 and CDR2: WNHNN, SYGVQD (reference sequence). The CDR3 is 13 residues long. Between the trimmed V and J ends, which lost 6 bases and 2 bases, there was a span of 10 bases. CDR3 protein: CASSGGINTEAFF. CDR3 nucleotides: TGCGCCAGCAGCGGGGGAATAAACACTGAAGCTTTCTTT.

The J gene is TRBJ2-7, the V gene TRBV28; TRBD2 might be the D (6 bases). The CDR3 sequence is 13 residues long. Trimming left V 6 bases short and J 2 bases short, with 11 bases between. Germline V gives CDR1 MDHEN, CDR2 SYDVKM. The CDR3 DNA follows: TGTGCCAGCAGGCCTAGCGCAACCTACGAGCAGTACTTC. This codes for CASRPSATYEQYF.

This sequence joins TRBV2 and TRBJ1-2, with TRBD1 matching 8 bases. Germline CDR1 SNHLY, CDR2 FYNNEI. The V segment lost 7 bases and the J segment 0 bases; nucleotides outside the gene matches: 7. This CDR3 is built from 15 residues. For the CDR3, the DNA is TGTGCCAGCACCACAGGGGGGTACCCTAACTATGGCTACACCTTC. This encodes CASTTGGYPNYGYTF.

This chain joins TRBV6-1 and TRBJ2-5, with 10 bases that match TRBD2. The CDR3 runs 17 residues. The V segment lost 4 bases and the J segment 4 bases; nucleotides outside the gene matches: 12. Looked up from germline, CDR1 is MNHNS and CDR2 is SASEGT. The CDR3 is CASSGRGLAGVGETQYF. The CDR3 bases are TGTGCCAGCAGTGGTCGGGGCCTAGCGGGAGTGGGAGAGACCCAGTACTTC.